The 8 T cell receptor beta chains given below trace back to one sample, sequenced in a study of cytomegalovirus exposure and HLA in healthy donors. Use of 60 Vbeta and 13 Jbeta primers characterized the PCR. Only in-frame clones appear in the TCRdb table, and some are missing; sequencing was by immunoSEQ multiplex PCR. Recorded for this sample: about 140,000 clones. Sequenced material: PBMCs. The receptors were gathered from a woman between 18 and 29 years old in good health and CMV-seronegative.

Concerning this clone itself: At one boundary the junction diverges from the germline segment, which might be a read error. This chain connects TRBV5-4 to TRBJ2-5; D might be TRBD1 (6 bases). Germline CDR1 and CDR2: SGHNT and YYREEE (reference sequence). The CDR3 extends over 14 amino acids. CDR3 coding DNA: TGTGTCAGCAGTCCCAGGGGTTGGGAAGAGACCCAGTACTTC. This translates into CVSSPRGWEETQYF.

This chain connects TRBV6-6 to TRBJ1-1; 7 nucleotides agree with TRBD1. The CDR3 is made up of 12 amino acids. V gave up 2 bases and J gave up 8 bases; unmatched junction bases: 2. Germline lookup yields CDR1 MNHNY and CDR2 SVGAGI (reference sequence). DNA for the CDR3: TGTGCCAGCAGTTACCTACAGGGGGAAGCTTTCTTT. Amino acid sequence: CASSYLQGEAFF.

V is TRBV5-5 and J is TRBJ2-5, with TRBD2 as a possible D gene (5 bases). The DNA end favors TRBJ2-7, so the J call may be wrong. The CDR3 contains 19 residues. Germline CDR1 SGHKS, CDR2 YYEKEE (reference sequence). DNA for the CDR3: TGTGCCAGCAGCTCCAACGGAGGAATAGCGACCGAAGCTCCCTACGAGCAGTACTTC. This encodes CASSSNGGIATEAPYEQYF.

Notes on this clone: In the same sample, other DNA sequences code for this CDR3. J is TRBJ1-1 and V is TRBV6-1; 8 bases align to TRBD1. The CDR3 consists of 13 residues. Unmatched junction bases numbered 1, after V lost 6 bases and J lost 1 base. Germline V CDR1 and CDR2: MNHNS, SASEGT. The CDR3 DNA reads TGTGCCAGCAGACAGGGGGAGAACACTGAAGCTTTCTTT. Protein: CASRQGENTEAFF.

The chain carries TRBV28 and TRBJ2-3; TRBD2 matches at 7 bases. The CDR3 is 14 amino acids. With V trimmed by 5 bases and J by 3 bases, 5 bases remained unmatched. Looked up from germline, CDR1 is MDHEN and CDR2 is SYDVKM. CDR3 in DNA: TGTGCCAGCAGTCAGGGCGGGAGAACAGATACGCAGTATTTT. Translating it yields CASSQGGRTDTQYF.

The CDR3 sequence is CASSRGQGPYGYTF. The CDR3 DNA sequence: TGTGCCAGCAGCCGGGGACAGGGACCGTATGGCTACACCTTC. V is TRBV7-9 and J is TRBJ1-2; 9 positions match TRBD1. CDR3 length: 14 residues. V was pared by 5 bases and J by 5 bases, with 6 bases of the junction left unmatched. In germline, CDR1 is SEHNR, CDR2 FQNEAQ (reference sequence).

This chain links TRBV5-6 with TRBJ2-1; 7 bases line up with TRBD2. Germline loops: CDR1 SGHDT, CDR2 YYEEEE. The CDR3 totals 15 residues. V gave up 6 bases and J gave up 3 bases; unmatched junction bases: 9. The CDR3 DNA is TGTGCCAGCACCCGCGGGAGTATCCTCTACAATGAGCAGTTCTTC. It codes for CASTRGSILYNEQFF.

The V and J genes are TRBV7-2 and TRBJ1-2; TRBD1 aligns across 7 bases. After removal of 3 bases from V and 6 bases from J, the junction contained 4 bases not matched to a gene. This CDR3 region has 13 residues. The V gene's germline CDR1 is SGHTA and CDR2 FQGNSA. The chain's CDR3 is CASSLTGFNGYTF. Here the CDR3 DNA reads TGTGCCAGCAGCTTGACAGGGTTCAATGGCTACACCTTC.